This is a list of T cell receptor beta chains from one sample in a study of blood T cell repertoires in COVID-19. The assay was immunoSEQ multiplex PCR, and TCRdb's table has in-frame clones only and misses some. The repertoire holds around 230,000 clones, 70% to 90% seen once, with 3% to 4% in the top ten. The sample taken for sequencing was PBMCs or T cells enriched from blood (not recorded which). These receptor sequences come from a woman aged 40 to 49 with acute COVID-19. The CDR3 runs from the conserved cysteine through the conserved F or W. Each record gives: J gene, V gene, D gene, clone size, CDR3 protein, CDR3 DNA. D genes are given only for firm matches. Clone size is shown for a subset of rows, as once, few, many or a class of expanded clone.

j_gene: TRBJ1-1; v_gene: TRBV3-1/TRBV3-2; d_gene: .; abundance: .; CDR3aa: CASSHSFGRATEAFF; CDR3nt: TGTGCCAGCAGCCATTCCTTTGGGAGGGCTACTGAAGCTTTCTTT
j_gene: TRBJ2-7; v_gene: TRBV3-1/TRBV3-2; d_gene: .; abundance: once; CDR3aa: CASSQDVSPSEQYF; CDR3nt: TGTGCCAGCAGCCAAGATGTGTCCCCTTCCGAGCAGTACTTC
j_gene: TRBJ1-1; v_gene: TRBV27; d_gene: TRBD1; abundance: .; CDR3aa: CASSISTGSPTEAFF; CDR3nt: TGTGCCAGCAGTATCTCGACAGGGTCACCCACTGAAGCTTTCTTT
j_gene: TRBJ1-4; v_gene: TRBV11-3; d_gene: .; abundance: few; CDR3aa: CASSPGGADNEKLFF; CDR3nt: TGTGCCAGCAGCCCGGGCGGGGCCGATAATGAAAAACTGTTTTTT
j_gene: TRBJ1-2; v_gene: TRBV29-1; d_gene: .; abundance: .; CDR3aa: CSVPEGYGYTF; CDR3nt: TGCAGCGTTCCCGAGGGATATGGCTACACCTTC
j_gene: TRBJ1-2; v_gene: TRBV9; d_gene: TRBD1; abundance: .; CDR3aa: CASSVGTGANYGYTF; CDR3nt: TGTGCCAGCAGCGTAGGTACAGGGGCTAACTATGGCTACACCTTC
j_gene: TRBJ2-7; v_gene: TRBV11-2; d_gene: .; abundance: .; CDR3aa: CASTSDFGEQYF; CDR3nt: TGTGCCAGCACCTCGGACTTCGGTGAGCAGTACTTC
j_gene: TRBJ2-1; v_gene: TRBV14; d_gene: TRBD2; abundance: .; CDR3aa: CASRLAAYNEQFF; CDR3nt: TGTGCCAGCAGGCTAGCGGCTTACAATGAGCAGTTCTTC
j_gene: TRBJ2-5; v_gene: TRBV29-1; d_gene: .; abundance: .; CDR3aa: CSVRGTEQETQYF; CDR3nt: TGCAGCGTCCGGGGGACAGAGCAAGAGACCCAGTACTTC
j_gene: TRBJ1-1; v_gene: TRBV20-1; d_gene: .; abundance: .; CDR3aa: CSGLQGGEAFF; CDR3nt: TGCAGTGGCTTACAGGGTGGTGAAGCTTTCTTT
j_gene: TRBJ2-5; v_gene: TRBV11-3; d_gene: TRBD1; abundance: .; CDR3aa: CASSKGQKETQYF; CDR3nt: TGTGCCAGCAGCAAGGGACAGAAAGAGACCCAGTACTTC
j_gene: TRBJ2-5; v_gene: TRBV11-3; d_gene: .; abundance: .; CDR3aa: CASSEEFYQETQYF; CDR3nt: TGTGCCAGCAGCGAAGAGTTCTACCAAGAGACCCAGTACTTC
j_gene: TRBJ1-2; v_gene: TRBV3-1/TRBV3-2; d_gene: .; abundance: .; CDR3aa: CASSPYQGYYGYTF; CDR3nt: TGTGCCAGCAGCCCGTATCAGGGTTACTATGGCTACACCTTC
j_gene: TRBJ2-7; v_gene: TRBV19; d_gene: .; abundance: .; CDR3aa: CASSVGGQKAYEQYF; CDR3nt: TGTGCCAGCTCCGTGGGCGGACAGAAAGCCTACGAGCAGTACTTC
j_gene: TRBJ1-6; v_gene: TRBV5-6; d_gene: TRBD1; abundance: .; CDR3aa: CASSPGTVVSPLHF; CDR3nt: TGTGCCAGCAGCCCAGGGACAGTTGTGTCACCCCTCCACTTT
j_gene: TRBJ1-2; v_gene: TRBV14; d_gene: TRBD1; abundance: .; CDR3aa: CASSPGRTGKFSHYGYTF; CDR3nt: TGTGCCAGCAGCCCCGGAAGGACAGGGAAATTTTCCCACTATGGCTACACCTTC
j_gene: TRBJ2-2; v_gene: TRBV4-1; d_gene: .; abundance: .; CDR3aa: CASTAPGSAGELFF; CDR3nt: TGCGCCAGCACCGCCCCGGGGTCTGCCGGGGAGCTGTTTTTT
j_gene: TRBJ2-5; v_gene: TRBV9; d_gene: .; abundance: few; CDR3aa: CASSSSSGEAQYF; CDR3nt: TGTGCCAGCAGTAGCTCCTCCGGGGAGGCCCAGTACTTC
j_gene: TRBJ1-1; v_gene: TRBV11-1; d_gene: TRBD1; abundance: .; CDR3aa: CASSVGQGSTEAFF; CDR3nt: TGTGCCAGCAGCGTAGGACAGGGGAGCACTGAAGCTTTCTTT
j_gene: TRBJ1-2; v_gene: TRBV3-1/TRBV3-2; d_gene: .; abundance: .; CDR3aa: CASSQGLGGKDGYTF; CDR3nt: TGTGCCAGCAGCCAAGGATTGGGGGGAAAGGATGGCTACACCTTC
j_gene: TRBJ2-1; v_gene: TRBV9; d_gene: TRBD2; abundance: .; CDR3aa: CASSVTAGGPHNEQFF; CDR3nt: TGTGCCAGCAGCGTAACAGCGGGAGGGCCCCACAATGAGCAGTTCTTC
j_gene: TRBJ2-2; v_gene: TRBV5-1; d_gene: TRBD1; abundance: .; CDR3aa: CASRQGSDTGELFF; CDR3nt: TGCGCCAGCAGACAGGGGAGTGACACCGGGGAGCTGTTTTTT
j_gene: TRBJ2-1; v_gene: TRBV19; d_gene: .; abundance: .; CDR3aa: CASSISVDNEQFF; CDR3nt: TGTGCCAGTAGTATATCAGTTGACAATGAGCAGTTCTTC
j_gene: TRBJ2-1; v_gene: TRBV6-1; d_gene: TRBD2; abundance: .; CDR3aa: CASSDPRGSGDNEQFF; CDR3nt: TGTGCCAGCAGTGACCCACGCGGGAGTGGGGACAATGAGCAGTTCTTC
j_gene: TRBJ2-1; v_gene: TRBV4-1; d_gene: TRBD2; abundance: few; CDR3aa: CASSRFGTSGRANEQFF; CDR3nt: TGCGCCAGCAGCCGATTTGGGACTAGCGGGAGAGCAAATGAGCAGTTCTTC
j_gene: TRBJ1-5; v_gene: TRBV24-1; d_gene: TRBD1; abundance: .; CDR3aa: CATSDSGTGKDQPQHF; CDR3nt: TGTGCCACCAGTGATTCCGGGACAGGGAAGGATCAGCCCCAGCATTTT
j_gene: TRBJ2-1; v_gene: TRBV5-4; d_gene: TRBD1; abundance: .; CDR3aa: CASSLQATGSSYNEQFF; CDR3nt: TGTGCCAGCAGCTTACAGGCGACAGGGAGCTCCTACAATGAGCAGTTCTTC
j_gene: TRBJ2-7; v_gene: TRBV25-1; d_gene: .; abundance: few; CDR3aa: CASSDRAVREQYF; CDR3nt: TGTGCCAGCAGTGATCGAGCGGTACGGGAGCAGTACTTC
j_gene: TRBJ2-3; v_gene: TRBV25-1; d_gene: TRBD2; abundance: .; CDR3aa: CASSEKGAGGTDTQYF; CDR3nt: TGTGCCAGCAGTGAGAAAGGAGCGGGAGGCACAGATACGCAGTATTTT
j_gene: TRBJ1-1; v_gene: TRBV2; d_gene: .; abundance: .; CDR3aa: CARSGDTEAFF; CDR3nt: TGTGCCAGATCCGGGGACACTGAAGCTTTCTTT
j_gene: TRBJ1-6; v_gene: TRBV7-3; d_gene: TRBD1; abundance: .; CDR3aa: CASSLSGQGNSPLHF; CDR3nt: TGTGCCAGCAGCTTGTCGGGACAGGGGAATTCACCCCTCCACTTT
j_gene: TRBJ2-1; v_gene: TRBV3-1/TRBV3-2; d_gene: .; abundance: .; CDR3aa: CASSHAERAPNNEQFF; CDR3nt: TGTGCCAGCAGCCACGCTGAGCGGGCTCCTAACAATGAGCAGTTCTTC
j_gene: TRBJ2-3; v_gene: TRBV19; d_gene: TRBD2; abundance: .; CDR3aa: CASSIARTSGKDTQYF; CDR3nt: TGTGCCAGTAGTATAGCCCGGACTAGCGGGAAAGATACGCAGTATTTT
j_gene: TRBJ2-1; v_gene: TRBV21-1; d_gene: .; abundance: .; CDR3aa: CASSKASRTADLLVTSPNEQFF; CDR3nt: TGTGCCAGCAGCAAAGCTTCACGAACGGCCGACCTTTTAGTAACTAGCCCGAATGAGCAGTTCTTC
j_gene: TRBJ1-2; v_gene: TRBV9; d_gene: .; abundance: .; CDR3aa: CASSVDLSNYGYTF; CDR3nt: TGTGCCAGCAGCGTAGACTTGTCCAACTATGGCTACACCTTC
j_gene: TRBJ2-3; v_gene: TRBV7-9; d_gene: TRBD2; abundance: .; CDR3aa: CASSLVRAGGGSTDTQYF; CDR3nt: TGTGCCAGCAGCTTAGTTCGAGCGGGAGGTGGGAGCACAGATACGCAGTATTTT
j_gene: TRBJ1-2; v_gene: TRBV6-5; d_gene: .; abundance: .; CDR3aa: CASSYSLRGNYGYTF; CDR3nt: TGTGCCAGCAGTTACTCGCTTCGGGGGAACTATGGCTACACCTTC